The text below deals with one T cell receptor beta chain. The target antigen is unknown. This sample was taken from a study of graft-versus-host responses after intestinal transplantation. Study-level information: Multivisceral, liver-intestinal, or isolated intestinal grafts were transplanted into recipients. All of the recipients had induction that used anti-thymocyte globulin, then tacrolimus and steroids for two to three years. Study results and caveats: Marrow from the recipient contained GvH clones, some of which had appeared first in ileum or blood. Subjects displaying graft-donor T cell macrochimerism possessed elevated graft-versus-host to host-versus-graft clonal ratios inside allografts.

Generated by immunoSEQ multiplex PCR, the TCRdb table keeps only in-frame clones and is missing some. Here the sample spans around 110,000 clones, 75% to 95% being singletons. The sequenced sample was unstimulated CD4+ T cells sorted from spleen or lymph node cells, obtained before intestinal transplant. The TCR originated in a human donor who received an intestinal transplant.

The CDR3 spells CASSMIWFGVSRKYGYTF. The CDR3 DNA reads TGTGCCAGTAGTATGATATGGTTTGGAGTCTCTCGGAAGTATGGCTACACCTTC. The chain employs TRBV19 and TRBJ1-2; no definite D call. This CDR3 has 18 amino acids. Germline CDR1 LNHDA, CDR2 SQIVND (reference sequence). Trimming shortened V by 3 bases and J by 5 bases, and 25 bases separated the two germline ends.